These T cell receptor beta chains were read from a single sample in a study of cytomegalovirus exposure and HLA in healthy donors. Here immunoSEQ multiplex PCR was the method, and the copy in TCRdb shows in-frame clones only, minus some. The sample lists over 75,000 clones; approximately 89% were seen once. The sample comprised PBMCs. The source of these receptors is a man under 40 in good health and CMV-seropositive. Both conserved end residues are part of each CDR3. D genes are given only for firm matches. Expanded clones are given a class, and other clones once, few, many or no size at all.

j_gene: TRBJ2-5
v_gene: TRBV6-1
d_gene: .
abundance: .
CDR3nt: TGTGCCAGCAGTGAGATGACAGCACAAGAGACCCAGTACTTC
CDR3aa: CASSEMTAQETQYF

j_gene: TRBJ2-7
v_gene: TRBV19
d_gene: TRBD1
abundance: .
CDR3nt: TGTGCCAGTAGTATGTCCCGGGACAGGGCCGAGCAGTACTTC
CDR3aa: CASSMSRDRAEQYF

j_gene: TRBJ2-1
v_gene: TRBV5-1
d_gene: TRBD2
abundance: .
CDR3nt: TGCGCCAGCAGCTTGACTAGCGGGAGCTGGGAGCAGTTCTTC
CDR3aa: CASSLTSGSWEQFF

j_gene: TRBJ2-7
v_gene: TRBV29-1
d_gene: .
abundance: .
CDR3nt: TGCAGCGTTTCCCAGACAAGCTCCTACGAGCAGTACTTC
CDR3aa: CSVSQTSSYEQYF

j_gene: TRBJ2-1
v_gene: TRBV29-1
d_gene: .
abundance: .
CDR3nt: TGCAGCGTTGAAACGGGCACTAGTTTCCCCTCGGAGCAGTTCTTC
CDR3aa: CSVETGTSFPSEQFF

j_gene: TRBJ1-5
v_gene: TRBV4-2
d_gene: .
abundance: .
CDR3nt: TGTGCCAGCAGCTCTCAGGGAGGCCAGCCCCAGCATTTT
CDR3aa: CASSSQGGQPQHF

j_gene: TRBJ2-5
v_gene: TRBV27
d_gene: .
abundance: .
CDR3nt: TGTGCCAGCAGTTTAGATTCAGGGCAACGCTTTTTGGAGCAGTACTTC
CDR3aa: CASSLDSGQRFLEQYF

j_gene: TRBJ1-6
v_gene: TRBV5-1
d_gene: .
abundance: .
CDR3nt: TGCGCCAGCAGCCCAAACGGCCAGGGCAATTCACCCCTCCACTTT
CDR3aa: CASSPNGQGNSPLHF

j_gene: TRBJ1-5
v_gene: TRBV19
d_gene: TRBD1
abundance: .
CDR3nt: TGTGCCAGTAGCTACCGGGACAGGGGCAATCAGCCCCAGCATTTT
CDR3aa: CASSYRDRGNQPQHF

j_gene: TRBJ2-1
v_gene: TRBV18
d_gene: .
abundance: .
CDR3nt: TGTGCCAGCTCACCCCCATTACGGTCCTACAATGAGCAGTTCTTC
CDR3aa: CASSPPLRSYNEQFF

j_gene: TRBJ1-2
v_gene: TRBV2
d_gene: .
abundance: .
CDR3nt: TGTGCCAGCAAAGAACAGGCGTCCGGCTATGGCTACACCTTC
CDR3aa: CASKEQASGYGYTF

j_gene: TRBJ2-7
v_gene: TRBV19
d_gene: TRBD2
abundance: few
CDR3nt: TGTGCCAGTAGTGCCCCCGGGACTAGGAGTAACGAGCAGTACTTC
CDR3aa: CASSAPGTRSNEQYF

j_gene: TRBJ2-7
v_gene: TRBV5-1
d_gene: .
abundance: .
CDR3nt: TGCGCCAGCAGCGGCGGACTGGCCCGCTCCTACGAGCAGTACTTC
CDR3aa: CASSGGLARSYEQYF

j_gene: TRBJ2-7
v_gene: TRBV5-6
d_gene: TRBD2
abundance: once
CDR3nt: TGTGCCAGCAGCTTGTCTATTAGCGGGAGCTTCTACGAGCAGTACTTC
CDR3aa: CASSLSISGSFYEQYF

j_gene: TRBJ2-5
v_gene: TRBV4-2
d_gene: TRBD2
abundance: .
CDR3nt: TGTGCCAGCAGCCAAGATCTGACTAGCGGGGGGCCTTACCAAGAGACCCAGTACTTC
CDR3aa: CASSQDLTSGGPYQETQYF

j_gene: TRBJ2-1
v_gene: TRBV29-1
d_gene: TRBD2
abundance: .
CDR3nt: TGCAGCGTCGTTGGAGGTGCGGGAGCGATCAATGAGCAGTTCTTC
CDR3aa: CSVVGGAGAINEQFF

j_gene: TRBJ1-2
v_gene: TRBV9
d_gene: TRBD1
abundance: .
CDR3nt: TGTGCCAGCAGCGACCAACAGGGGGGACTTAACTATGGCTACACCTTC
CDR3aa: CASSDQQGGLNYGYTF

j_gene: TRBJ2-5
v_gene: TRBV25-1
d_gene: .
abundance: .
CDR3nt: TGTGCCAGCAGTGACTCCGCTGACTGGCTTCATCAAGAGACCCAGTACTTC
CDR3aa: CASSDSADWLHQETQYF

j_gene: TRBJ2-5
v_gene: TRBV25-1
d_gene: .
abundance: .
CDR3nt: TGTGCCAGCAGTGAATCAAGGGGGTCGGAAGAGACCCAGTACTTC
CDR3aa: CASSESRGSEETQYF

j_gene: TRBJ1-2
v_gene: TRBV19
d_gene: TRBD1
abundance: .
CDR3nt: TGTGCCAGTAGTATCGACAGGGGCTATGGCTACACCTTC
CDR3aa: CASSIDRGYGYTF

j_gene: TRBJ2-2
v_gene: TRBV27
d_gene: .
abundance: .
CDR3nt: TGTGCCAGCAGTTCCCCCTCCTACACCGGGGAGCTGTTTTTT
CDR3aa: CASSSPSYTGELFF

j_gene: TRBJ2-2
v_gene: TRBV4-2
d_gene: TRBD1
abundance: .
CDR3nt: TGTGCCAGCAGCGTGGGACAGGAAGCCGGGGAGCTGTTTTTT
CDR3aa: CASSVGQEAGELFF

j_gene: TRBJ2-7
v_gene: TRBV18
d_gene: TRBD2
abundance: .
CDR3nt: TGTGCCAGCTCACCGGGGACTAGCGGGAGCGAGCAGTACTTC
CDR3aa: CASSPGTSGSEQYF

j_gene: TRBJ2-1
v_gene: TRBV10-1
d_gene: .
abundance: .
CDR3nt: TGCGCCAGCAGTGACCCTCAACTAGGATGGGAGCAGTTCTTC
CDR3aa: CASSDPQLGWEQFF

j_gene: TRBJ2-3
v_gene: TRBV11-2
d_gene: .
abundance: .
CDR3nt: TGTGCCAGCAGCTCCATCCGTCGTTTGTCGAGAGATACGCAGTATTTT
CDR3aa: CASSSIRRLSRDTQYF

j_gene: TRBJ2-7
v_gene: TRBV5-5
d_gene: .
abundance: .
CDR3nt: TGTGCCAGCAGTTGGGGGGCACTAGCGTCCTACGAGCAGTACTTC
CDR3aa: CASSWGALASYEQYF

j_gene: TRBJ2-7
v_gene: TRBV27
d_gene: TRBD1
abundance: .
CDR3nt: TGTGCCAGCAGTAACCAGGGACAGACCTACGAGCAGTACTTC
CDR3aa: CASSNQGQTYEQYF

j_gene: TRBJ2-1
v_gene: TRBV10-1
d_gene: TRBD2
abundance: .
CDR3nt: TGCGCCAGCAGCCGCGGGAGAGGCAATGAGCAGTTCTTC
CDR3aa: CASSRGRGNEQFF

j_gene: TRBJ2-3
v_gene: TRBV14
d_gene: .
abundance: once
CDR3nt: TGTGCCAGCAGCCAAGATGATGCAGGGACAGATACGCAGTATTTT
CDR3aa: CASSQDDAGTDTQYF

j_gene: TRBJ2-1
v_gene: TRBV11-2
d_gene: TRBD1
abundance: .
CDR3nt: TGTGCCAGCAGCTCGCGGGACAGGGGATCCTACAATGAGCAGTTCTTC
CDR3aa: CASSSRDRGSYNEQFF

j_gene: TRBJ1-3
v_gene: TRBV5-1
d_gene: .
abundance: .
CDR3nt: TGCGCCAGCAGCTTGGCGTCGACATTCTCTGGAAACACCATATATTTT
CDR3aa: CASSLASTFSGNTIYF

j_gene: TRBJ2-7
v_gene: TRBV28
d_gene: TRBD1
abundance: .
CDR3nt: TGTGCCAGCAGGTCCCCGGGCAGGGGGCTATACGAGCAGTACTTC
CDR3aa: CASRSPGRGLYEQYF

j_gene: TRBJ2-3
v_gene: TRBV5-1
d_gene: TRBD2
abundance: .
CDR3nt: TGCGCCAGCAGCTTGGGTGGGACTAGCGGGACAGATACGCAGTATTTT
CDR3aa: CASSLGGTSGTDTQYF

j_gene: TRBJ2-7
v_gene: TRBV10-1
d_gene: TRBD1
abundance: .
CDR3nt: TGCGCCAGCAGTTTACAGGGGGGAAGGGACGAGCAGTACTTC
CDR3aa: CASSLQGGRDEQYF

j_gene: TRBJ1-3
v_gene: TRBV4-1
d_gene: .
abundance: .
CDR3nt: TGCGCCAGCAGCCAAGATTACGGTGGCTCTGGAAACACCATATATTTT
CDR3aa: CASSQDYGGSGNTIYF

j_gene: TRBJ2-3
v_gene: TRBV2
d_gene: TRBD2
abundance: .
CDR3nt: TGTGCCAGCAGTGCCACGCTAGCGGGAGGGACAGATACGCAGTATTTT
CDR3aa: CASSATLAGGTDTQYF

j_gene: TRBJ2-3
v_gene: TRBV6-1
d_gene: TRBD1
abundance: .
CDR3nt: TGTGCCAGCAGTGAAAGGTGGACAGGGTTAACAGATACGCAGTATTTT
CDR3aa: CASSERWTGLTDTQYF

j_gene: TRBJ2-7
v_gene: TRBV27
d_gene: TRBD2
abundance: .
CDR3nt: TGTGCCAGCAGCCAGGCGGGAGGCTGGGGGGAGCAGTACTTC
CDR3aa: CASSQAGGWGEQYF

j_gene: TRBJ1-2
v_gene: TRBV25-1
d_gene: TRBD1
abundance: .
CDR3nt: TGTGCCAGCAGAGCCTTAAATGGACAGGCGGGTGGCTACACCTTC
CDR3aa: CASRALNGQAGGYTF

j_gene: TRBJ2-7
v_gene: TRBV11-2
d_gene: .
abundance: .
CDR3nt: TGTGCCAGCAGCAGTACAGGGGAGGCTATAAACTTC
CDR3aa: CASSSTGEAINF

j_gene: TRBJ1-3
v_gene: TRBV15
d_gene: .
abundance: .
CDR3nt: TGTGCCACCAGCAGAGATCGTGCTGGAAACACCATATATTTT
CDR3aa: CATSRDRAGNTIYF

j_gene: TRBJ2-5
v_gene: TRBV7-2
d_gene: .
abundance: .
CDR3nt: TGTGCCAGCAGCTTTTTCGGGCAAGAGACCCAGTACTTC
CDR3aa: CASSFFGQETQYF

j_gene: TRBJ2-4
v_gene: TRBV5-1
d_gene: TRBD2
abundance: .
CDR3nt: TGCGCCAGCAGCTTAAGCGGGAATGTTGGCAACATTCAGTACTTC
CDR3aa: CASSLSGNVGNIQYF

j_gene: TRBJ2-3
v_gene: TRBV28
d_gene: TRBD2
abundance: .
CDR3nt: TGTGCCAGTAGGACTAGCGGTGCGAACACAGATACGCAGTATTTT
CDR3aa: CASRTSGANTDTQYF

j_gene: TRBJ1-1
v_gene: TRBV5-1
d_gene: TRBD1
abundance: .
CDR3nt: TGCGCCAGCAGCTTGGACAGGGGAAAGAACACTGAAGCTTTCTTT
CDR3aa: CASSLDRGKNTEAFF

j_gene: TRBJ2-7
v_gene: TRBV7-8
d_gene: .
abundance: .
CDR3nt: TGTGCCAGCAGCCCGATCGGACACGGGGGCTACGAGCAGTACTTC
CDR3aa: CASSPIGHGGYEQYF

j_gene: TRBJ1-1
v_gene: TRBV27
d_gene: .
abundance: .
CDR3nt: TGTGCCAGCAGTTTACGGTCTAAGGGGGCTGAAGCTTTCTTT
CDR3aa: CASSLRSKGAEAFF

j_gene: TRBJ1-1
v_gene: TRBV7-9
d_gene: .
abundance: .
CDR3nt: TGTGCCAGCAGCCGGGGGGCGCGGGACACTGAAGCTTTCTTT
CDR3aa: CASSRGARDTEAFF

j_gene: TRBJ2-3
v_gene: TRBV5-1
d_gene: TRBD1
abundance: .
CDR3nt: TGCGCCAGCAGCTTGGGCGGGACAGGGGTTTCAGATACGCAGTATTTT
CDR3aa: CASSLGGTGVSDTQYF

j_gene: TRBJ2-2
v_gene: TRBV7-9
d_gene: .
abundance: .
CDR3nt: TGTGCCAGCAGCCCATACTCGGTAGCGGAGCACACCGGGGAGCTGTTTTTT
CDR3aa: CASSPYSVAEHTGELFF

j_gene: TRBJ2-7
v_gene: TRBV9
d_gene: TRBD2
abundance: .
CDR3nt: TGTGCCAGCAGCCTTTCCTCCGGGACTAGCGTCTCCTACGAGCAGTACTTC
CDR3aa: CASSLSSGTSVSYEQYF

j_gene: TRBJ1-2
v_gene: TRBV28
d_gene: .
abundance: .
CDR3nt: TGTGCCAGCCGACAAGCCTATGGCTACACCTTC
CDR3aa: CASRQAYGYTF

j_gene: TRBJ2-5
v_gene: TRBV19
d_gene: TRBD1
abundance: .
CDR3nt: TGTGCCAGTACGTGGGGAAGGGGGCCAGGAGAGACCCAGTACTTC
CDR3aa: CASTWGRGPGETQYF

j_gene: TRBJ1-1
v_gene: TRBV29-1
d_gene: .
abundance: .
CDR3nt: TGCAGCGCCCGACGGGATCTAGGGACTGAAGCTTTCTTT
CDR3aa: CSARRDLGTEAFF

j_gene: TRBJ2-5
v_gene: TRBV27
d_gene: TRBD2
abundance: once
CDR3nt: TGTGCCAGCAGTTTTGGTGCGGGAGGGCACCGAGAGACCCAGTACTTC
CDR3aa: CASSFGAGGHRETQYF

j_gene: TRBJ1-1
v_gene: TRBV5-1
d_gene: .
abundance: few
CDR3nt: TGCGCCAGCAGCTTCGGTTTGGGCTACACTGAAGCTTTCTTT
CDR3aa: CASSFGLGYTEAFF

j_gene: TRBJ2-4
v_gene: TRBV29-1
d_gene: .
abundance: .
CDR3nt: TGCAGCGTTGTAAGAGGGGCAGCAGGGGACATTCAGTACTTC
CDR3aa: CSVVRGAAGDIQYF

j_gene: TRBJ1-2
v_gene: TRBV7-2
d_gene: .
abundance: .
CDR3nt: TGTGCCAGCAGCTTAGGTGGGGGGGGTAACTATGGCTACACCTTC
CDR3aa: CASSLGGGGNYGYTF

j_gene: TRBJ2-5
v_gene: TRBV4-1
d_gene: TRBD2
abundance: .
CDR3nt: TGCGCCAGCAGCCAAGATCATGGGGGACTAGCGGTCCAAGAGACCCAGTACTTC
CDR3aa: CASSQDHGGLAVQETQYF